This TCR beta chain was found in a study of memory CD4+ T cells and cytomegalovirus serostatus. CDR1 is SQVTM and CDR2 is ANQGSEA in the germline V gene. V lost 4 bases and J 1 base, leaving 15 bases between the germline ends. CDR3 length equals 15 residues. Study results and limitations: 67 of 164 known CMV-associated TCRbeta sequences appeared in CD4+ memory.

The data were produced by immunoSEQ multiplex PCR, yet TCRdb's version contains in-frame clones alone and is incomplete. This table holds around 33,000 clones, roughly 80% found once. The sort gate was single viable CD3+CD4+CD8-CD45RO+ cells for memory CD4+ T cells. Notes on this clone: Its antigen is still unknown.

Input material: memory CD4+ T cells from blood. The source of this sequence is an adult in good health and CMV-seronegative. Some clones in this sample may be carry-over from other donors' samples. The chain combines TRBV29-1 with TRBJ2-3; D is possibly TRBD2 (6 bases). The CDR3 protein is CSVAFGGVGTDTQYF. Here the CDR3 DNA reads TGCAGCGTTGCCTTCGGCGGGGTCGGCACAGATACGCAGTATTTT.